Presented here are 11 T cell receptor beta chains from one specimen sequenced in a study of T cell responses to AZD1222 COVID-19 vaccine. The data were produced by immunoSEQ multiplex PCR, yet TCRdb's version contains in-frame clones alone and is incomplete. The sample lists some 150,000 clones; 70% to 90% were seen once. The sequencing here drew on peripheral blood, taken on day 0 of AZD1222 vaccination. These receptors came from an adult in good health.

In regard to this clone: At one end the junction does not follow the germline gene, possibly because of a read error. The V and J genes are TRBV18 and TRBJ2-7; possibly TRBD2 for D (5 bases). The germline CDR1 and CDR2 sequences are KGHSH and LQKENI. CDR3 length: 13 residues. CDR3 amino acids: CASSPTREGQNFF. The CDR3 DNA is TGTGCCAGCTCACCGACCCGTGAGGGTCAAAACTTCTTC.

A few counts support this clone. The rearrangement uses TRBV7-2 and TRBJ2-7, with 10 bases identical to TRBD2. Germline V gene lookup returns CDR1 SGHTA and CDR2 FQGNSA. The CDR3 loop spans 15 amino acids. V lost 6 bases, J lost 4 bases, and 9 bases stayed unmatched. For the CDR3, the DNA is TGTGCCAGCAGAACCCAGCGGGAGGGCCGGTACGAGCAGTACTTC. This sequence encodes CASRTQREGRYEQYF.

The chain recombines TRBV11-2 with TRBJ2-1, with a weak D call TRBD1 (6 bases). The V end lost 6 bases, the J end lost 0 bases, and 12 bases lay between the germline ends. The CDR3 has 15 residues. CDR1 is SGHAT and CDR2 is FQNNGV in the germline V gene. The CDR3 here is CASRGWGLSYNEQFF. The CDR3 DNA follows: TGTGCCAGCAGGGGGTGGGGGCTCTCCTACAATGAGCAGTTCTTC.

The chain carries TRBV11-2 and TRBJ1-1; 7 bases are shared with TRBD1. The J segment lost 4 bases and the V segment lost 5 bases, leaving 13 bases of the junction unmatched. CDR1 is SGHAT, CDR2 FQNNGV, per germline. The CDR3 runs 16 residues. CDR3 sequence reads: CASSHPGGGLGTEAFF. The DNA for the CDR3 is TGTGCCAGCAGCCACCCAGGGGGAGGGTTGGGCACTGAAGCTTTCTTT.

The table lists this clone with a few counts. This chain links TRBV10-3 with TRBJ1-1; TRBD1 matches at 9 bases. With V trimmed by 7 bases and J by 1 base, 7 bases remained unmatched. This CDR3 has 15 amino acids. Germline CDR1 and CDR2: ENHRY and SYGVKD. This CDR3 reads CAIKMGQGSNTEAFF. For the CDR3, the DNA is TGTGCCATCAAAATGGGACAGGGATCGAACACTGAAGCTTTCTTT.

This CDR3 is CASSIGDTDGYGYTF. In DNA, the CDR3 is TGTGCCAGTAGTATCGGGGACACGGACGGCTATGGCTACACCTTC. The chain is built from TRBV19 and TRBJ1-2; D is possibly TRBD1 (6 bases). Germline CDR1 and CDR2: LNHDA and SQIVND (reference sequence). Trimming shortened V by 3 bases and J by 4 bases, and 15 bases separated the two germline ends. CDR3 length: 15 residues.

This chain links TRBV5-6 with TRBJ1-5, with D possibly being TRBD1 (5 bases). The CDR3 is 17 amino acids. Per the germline V gene, CDR1 is SGHDT and CDR2 is YYEEEE. V lost 0 bases to trimming and J lost 0 bases, with 13 bases between them. CDR3 DNA sequence: TGTGCCAGCAGCTTGGGGCAGGGCTGGTCTAGCAATCAGCCCCAGCATTTT. Its translation: CASSLGQGWSSNQPQHF.

The chain is built from TRBV5-4 and TRBJ1-4, with 9 bases fitting TRBD1. Losses at the gene ends were 4 bases for V and 6 bases for J; bases not matched to a gene: 4. The CDR3 has 14 amino acids. Germline V lookup: CDR1 SGHNT, CDR2 YYREEE (reference sequence). The DNA of the CDR3 is TGTGCCAGCAGCCCGACAGGGGGTGATGAAAAACTGTTTTTT. Its translation is CASSPTGGDEKLFF.

The J gene is TRBJ1-1, the V gene TRBV5-1, with D possibly being TRBD1 (6 bases). V dropped 4 bases and J dropped 4 bases, with 20 bases sitting between them. This CDR3 contains 16 residues. CDR1 is SGHRS, CDR2 YFSETQ, per germline. CDR3 protein: CASSIASQGPGTEAFF. Written as DNA, the CDR3 is TGCGCCAGCAGCATAGCATCCCAGGGGCCGGGCACTGAAGCTTTCTTT. The entire variable domain, with the rest obtained from reference TRBV5-1 and TRBJ1-1, is as follows: KAGVTQTPRYLIKTRGQQVTLSCSPISGHRSVSWYQQTPGQGLQFLFEYFSETQRNKGNFPGRFSGRQFSNSRSEMNVSTLELGDSALYLCASSIASQGPGTEAFFGQGTRLTVV.

The CDR3 DNA reads as TGTGCCAGCAGCCTACAGGGGGCAGGGAAAAATCAGCCCCAGCATTTT. Translation: CASSLQGAGKNQPQHF. The chain combines TRBV5-4 with TRBJ1-5; 9 bases align to TRBD1. The ends lost 4 bases at V and 4 bases at J; junction bases unmatched: 9. The CDR3 length is 16 residues. Per germline, CDR1 SGHNT and CDR2 YYREEE (reference sequence).

The CDR3 sequence: CSASRSGGTYNEQFF. CDR3 DNA sequence: TGCAGTGCTAGTCGTTCAGGAGGCACCTACAATGAGCAGTTCTTC. This chain connects TRBV20-1 to TRBJ2-1; tentative D call: TRBD2 (5 bases). CDR1 is DFQATT, CDR2 SNEGSKA, per germline (reference sequence). V was clipped by 3 bases and J by 2 bases, with 14 bases between them. CDR3 length equals 15 residues.